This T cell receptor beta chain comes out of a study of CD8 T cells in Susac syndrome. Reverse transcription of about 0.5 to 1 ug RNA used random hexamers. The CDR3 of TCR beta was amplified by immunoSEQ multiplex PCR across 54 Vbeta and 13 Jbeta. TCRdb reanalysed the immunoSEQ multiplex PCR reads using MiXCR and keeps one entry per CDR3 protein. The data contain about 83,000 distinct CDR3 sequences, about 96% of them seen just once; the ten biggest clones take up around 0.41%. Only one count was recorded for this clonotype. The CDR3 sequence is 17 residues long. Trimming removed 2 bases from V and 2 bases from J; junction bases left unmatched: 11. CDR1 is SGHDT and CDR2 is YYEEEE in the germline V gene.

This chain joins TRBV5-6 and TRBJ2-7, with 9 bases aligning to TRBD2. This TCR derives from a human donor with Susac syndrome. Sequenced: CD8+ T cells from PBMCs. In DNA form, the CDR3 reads TGTGCCAGCAGCTTTATGTCTCTAGCGGGGTACCCCTACGAGCAGTACTTC. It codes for CASSFMSLAGYPYEQYF.